This TCR beta chain was documented in a study of T cell responses to AZD1222 COVID-19 vaccine (dated by TCRdb to the early 2020s). Study-level background: A total of approximately 240 trial participants underwent TCR sequencing, of whom about 210 had received two doses of AZD1222 and 26 had received two doses of the MenACWY control vaccine. Enrollment into the trials was organized by age into subgroups of 18-55, 56-69 and 70-plus years, and those subgroups contained roughly 150, 30 and 60 TCR-sequenced participants, respectively. The full study reports these points: Because no samples from the day 14 peak response were available, repertoires could be characterized only after the peak T cell response. Epitopes outside the regions mutated in the B.1.351 and B.1.1.7 variants were reportedly recognized by nearly half of the unique spike-specific TCRs. Participants were mostly white British, with more females than males. The authors suggested clonal diversity may have been underestimated. After two AZD1222 doses, spike-specific TCR breadth and depth were significantly higher than at day 0 and than in MenACWY recipients. Conclusions about previously exposed vaccinees are limited because only six or seven AZD1222 recipients were SARS-CoV-2 seropositive at baseline. The vaccine-associated CD4 TCRs covered the entire spike protein, and the dominant responses fell in regions 160-218 and 743-854. In the small 56-69-year group, the increase in depth fell short of significance, most likely because of low power.

The time point label, read with the paper, signifies: about 28 days (+/-7) after the second vaccine dose. AZD1222 recipients with second doses at about 4 weeks or about 12 weeks were pooled, because spike-specific TCR depth and breadth did not differ between schedules. Vaccinee samples were obtained from the UK trials COV001 and COV002, which included a single-blind randomized controlled phase 2/3 trial of AZD1222 (ChAdOx1 nCoV-19) in healthy adults. Trial participant PBMC samples were collected at day 0 and day 28 after the second dose for TCRbeta chain sequencing. The CDR3 regions of human TCRbeta chains were subjected to immunosequencing. In the source study's methods: TCRs in the repertoires were compared against a reference library of SARS-CoV-2-specific TCRs that had been generated with the MIRA antigen-specificity platform. Breadth was defined as the fraction of unique TCRs that were SARS-CoV-2-associated. Depth was defined as the fraction of total T cells that were SARS-CoV-2-associated. Using the MIRA data, each spike-specific TCR was assigned both to the spike region to which the TCR was reactive and to a CD4 or CD8 class. Log10-transformed breadth and depth values were compared by one-way ANOVA with Sidak's multiple comparisons tests. The table was pulled from immuneACCESS by TCRdb, which kept in-frame rearrangements only. Such tables lose some clones; where checked, under half of the loss comes from unresolved V genes, and the rest has no known cause. The V and J calls and clone size are taken from that table; D and trimming were inferred from the DNA. The sample yields 110,000 or so clones; about 88% were counted once. Around 45% of the sample belongs to the ten largest clones.

V was cut back by 2 bases and J by 0 bases, leaving a gap of 5 bases between them. Taken from the germline V gene, the CDR1 and CDR2 loops are SGHVS and FQNEAQ. The CDR3 holds 13 amino acids from the cysteine to the phenylalanine. The retained sequence is limited to the CDR3, 39 bases, with the frame set at the first base. Points on this clone: Its antigen is unknown. Base qualities are missing; no much larger clone stands one base away.

The source was peripheral blood, collected 28 days after the second AZD1222 dose. The chain employs TRBV7-8 and TRBJ2-7; D gene: possibly TRBD2, on 5 matching bases. This clonotype was obtained from an adult who received the AZD1222 COVID-19 vaccine. The DNA sequence is as follows: TGTGCCAGCAGCTTACGGGACTCCTACGAGCAGTACTTC. The resulting protein is CASSLRDSYEQYF.